This TCR beta chain is from a study of tumor and adjacent non-tumor tissue in lung cancer. Overall study: Patients were aged about 31 to 85, 10 men and about five women, stage I to III.

This sample's RNA came from whole unsorted tissue. This non-tumor lung sample came from over 3 cm beyond the tumor edge. Donors were chemotherapy-naive, newly diagnosed lung cancer surgical patients in China, August–late 2014. Three rounds of nested PCR, following a modified ARM-PCR protocol, produced the TCRbeta library. MiXCR was run by TCRdb on the multiplex PCR reads, yielding one entry per CDR3 protein. The table records under 75,000 distinct CDR3 sequences, under 70% of them present only once. Whole-study results and caveats: Significantly higher TCR diversity was found in tumor than normal lung. Patients with more diverse tumor TCRs had worse survival.

This CDR3 has 15 amino acids. A note on this clonotype: Its antigen is unidentified.

This rearrangement joins TRBV12-3 or TRBV12-4 to TRBJ2-7; 7 bases align to TRBD2. The J call may not be correct, given that the DNA end is closer to TRBJ2-1. The sequencing sample was made of distant non-tumor lung tissue. This clonotype was sampled from a woman between 50 and 59 years old with non-small cell lung cancer. The CDR3 protein is CASTTSASGSYEQFF. CDR3 DNA sequence: TGTGCCAGTACCACGTCGGCTAGCGGCTCCTACGAGCAGTTCTTC.